This paragraph reports one TCR beta chain. Its antigen specificity is not known. The input lacks base qualities; no much larger clone sits a single base away. These data are taken from a study of cytomegalovirus exposure and HLA in healthy donors (dated by TCRdb to 2016 to 2017). In the study overall: In an earlier analysis of some 610 of the donors, less than 350 Gb of sequence data and roughly 100 million unique TCR beta sequences from roughly 190 million T cells were reported. An early release that covered 640 HLA-typed donors contained about 300 gigabases of sequencing data and approximately 85 million unique TCR sequences. The genetic ancestry cluster associated with self-reported Caucasian donors included around 76% of the 398 genotyped donors. The study aimed to test whether signatures of past pathogen exposure could be identified by cataloging public T cell receptors. The T cell repertoires of 666 subjects were profiled by immunosequencing and related to cytomegalovirus serostatus. Along with the roughly 670-subject first cohort, a separate validation cohort of around 110 different subjects was used. To predict cytomegalovirus infection status, the study brought together high-throughput TCR immunosequencing, statistical association of individual TCRs with disease status, and machine learning. To study patterns of TCR occurrence, a later analysis re-analyzed previously published TCR beta repertoires from more than 550 donors and added high-resolution HLA genotyping. Rather than drawing on any new phenotypic data, the later analysis identified candidate immune exposures from TCR beta sequences and the way those sequences occurred across donors. An earlier analysis of 587 of the donors used high-throughput TCR beta sequencing to judge whether each TCR beta V gene segment behaved as functional or pseudogenic. Donor age, sex, ethnicity and CMV serostatus were compiled together with the repertoire data. A later genetic analysis took genome-wide SNP genotypes for about 65% of the roughly 670 donors and used that subset as a discovery cohort. Every discovery cohort repertoire had been produced on one sequencing platform. HLA typing included class I and class II loci at four-digit resolution. Typing coverage differed by locus: A, B, C, DRB1 and DQB1 were typed in about 620-640 donors, DQA1 in about 550, DPA1 in approximately 600, and DPB1 in approximately 450. Roughly five DR-DQ haplotypes were handled as single units for association and clustering because linkage in the cohort was strong. Among some 400 genotyped donors of the cohort, an average of around 250,000 unique TCR beta nucleotide sequences was sequenced per donor, of which approximately 18% were non-productive.

Beyond this particular receptor, the publication reports: In vitro tests confirmed that three of the cytomegalovirus-associated TCR beta chains recognize cytomegalovirus antigens. A further reported finding was that TCR beta sequences accurately predicted the HLA-A and HLA-B alleles for most subjects in the first cohort. The classifier was reported to diagnose cytomegalovirus status with high specificity and sensitivity in both the original and validation cohorts. According to the authors, the approach could potentially be generalized to other disease states and immunological phenotypes. The 87-base-pair reads could not distinguish some IMGT-functional V segments, including TRBV6-2 and TRBV6-3, so those segments were excluded. In a later genetic analysis, fewer N-insertions in productive TCRs were reported among donors in an Asian-associated ancestry cluster than the roughly 640-donor mean. HLA typing was unavailable for some donors at each locus, so association tests used only the typed subset. Most CMV-associated TCR beta chains appeared to be HLA-restricted in a later analysis, and the HLA associations seemed to be driven largely by CMV exposure. In a later analysis, HLA-associated TCR beta chains showed more clonal expansion and lower generation probabilities than non-associated chains that were equally common. Because counts were too low, roughly 17 rarely observed V segments, including chromosome 9 orphons, were left out of the earlier analysis of 587 of the donors. At a false discovery rate of 0.05, a later analysis linked approximately 18,000 TCR beta sequences to specific HLA alleles. The sequencing pipeline was judged likely to have produced a cluster of highly shared sequence variants as a technical artifact. Strong co-occurrence of HLA alleles, especially DR and DQ, made assigning TCR associations to individual alleles difficult. While some public TCRs were present in many individuals, most TCR sequences turned up only very rarely across donors. The cohort was sequenced for TCR beta chains only, and without alpha or paired-chain data the features that could be detected were limited. V-gene and J-gene trimming of TCR beta chains was associated with a missense DCLRE1C variant in a later genetic analysis, and the association was replicated in an independent cohort. CMV serostatus was the only immune exposure information available for the cohort. Linkage disequilibrium might explain the correlated functional status among segregating V segments, but an unknown experimental factor could not be excluded. In an earlier analysis of about 550 of the donors, most TCR beta V segments were observed in productive rearrangements about 90% or about 30% of the time, broadly matching IMGT annotations. In a later analysis, the rate of TCR association differed among HLA loci, with DRB1 alleles having the most associated TCRs and HLA-C alleles having the fewest. Sequencing depth was assumed to be roughly uniform across donors in the presence/absence analyses, though that assumption may not hold. In the study, 150 to 200 TCR beta chains were listed as associated with cytomegalovirus. According to a later analysis, parvovirus B19, influenza, CMV and Epstein-Barr virus appeared linked to several top co-occurrence clusters.

Receptor libraries were prepared by the immunoSEQ multiplex PCR assay. A mixture of 60 forward primers for TCR Vbeta segments and 13 reverse primers for TCR Jbeta segments was used in the multiplex PCR. The CDR3 region of rearranged TCR beta genes was amplified from genomic DNA by a multiplex PCR assay. Amplified TCR beta libraries were sequenced as 87-base-pair reads on the Illumina HiSeq System. Processing in the source paper ran as follows. In a later analysis, some 80 million unique TCR beta chains were counted across the 650 to 750 repertoires, and roughly 11 million of these chains were shared by at least two donors. Raw reads were error-corrected and collapsed into unique sequences by a nearest-neighbor algorithm in which closely related sequences were merged to remove PCR and sequencing errors. CDR3 sequences were aligned to IMGT reference sequences to assign V, D and J gene segments. For a sequence to be retained, a match of at least six nucleotides to both a V gene segment and a J gene segment was required. Rearrangements were called productive when the CDR3 lacked stop codons and stayed in frame with V and J; all others were non-productive. CDR3 was defined by IMGT convention, running from the second conserved V-encoded cysteine to the conserved J-encoded phenylalanine. In an earlier analysis of more than 550 of the donors, sequences lacking an unambiguous match to a single V gene segment were excluded. An earlier analysis of several hundred of the donors classified V segments as functional when productive rearrangements were above 56.7% and as segregating when the standard deviation between donors was above 5%. A statistical classification framework was developed to diagnose cytomegalovirus status using the catalog of TCR beta chain sequences. A later analysis assigned V and J genes by comparing TCR nucleotide sequences with IMGT/GENE-DB human TR gene sequences. A later analysis assigned CDR3 sequences and most-parsimonious VDJ recombination scenarios with the TCRdist pipeline. In a later analysis, every TCR beta chain was defined by the combination of its CDR3 amino acid sequence and its V-gene family, and reads without a unique V-gene family were dropped. In a later analysis, 450 to 600 highly shared, low-generation-probability nucleotide sequences were removed to address suspected cross-contamination and a sequencing artifact. In a later analysis, a clonal expansion index for each public chain was calculated from normalized within-repertoire ranks of inferred template counts. Generation probabilities in a later analysis came from a VDJ recombination model fitted to out-of-frame rearrangements, and those results were checked against IGoR. A later analysis scored TCR-TCR, TCR-HLA and TCR-CMV co-occurrence with hypergeometric tests, applying a repertoire-size bias correction to TCR pairs. To estimate false discovery rates, a later analysis permuted the HLA or CMV assignments 20 times. In a later analysis, co-occurring TCRs were grouped using DBSCAN, and TCRdist sequence similarity was added for clustering within HLA-allele-positive subsets. Repertoires with fewer than 30,000 or more than 120,000 public chains were left out of co-occurrence clustering, as were about 5 repertoires with anomalous nucleotide sharing. This is the immuneACCESS table as TCRdb keeps it, with only in-frame sequences that have V and J called. A part of the clones is gone; compared with another copy, unresolved V genes explain less than half, and the rest is unexplained. V, J and clone size are those of that table, while D and trimming were read from the DNA. The sample records about 190,000 clones, more than 75% of which are singletons. More than 3% of the sample comes from the top ten.

In total, roughly 670 healthy bone marrow donors made up the cohort. At the time of sampling, all cohort members were nominally healthy, though unrecorded immune exposures were likely present. The donor was CMV seropositive and belonged to the group of more than 250 seropositive cohort members. Each donor provided a peripheral blood sample, and peripheral blood mononuclear cells were used for TCR beta sequencing. The Qiagen DNeasy Blood Extraction Kit was used to extract genomic DNA from the blood cell samples. The germline V and J ends show losses of 8 bases and 0 bases respectively, and no gene match explains 4 bases of the junction. The CDR3 numbers 14 residues from cysteine through phenylalanine. Left in the record is the CDR3 DNA by itself, 42 bases read in frame from the first base. From the germline V gene, CDR1 is SGHAT and CDR2 is FQNNGV.

The receptor's source is a man aged 35 to 55 in good health and CMV-seropositive. The receptor chain draws on TRBV11-2 and TRBJ2-1, with 7 junctional bases fitting TRBD1. Sample: PBMCs. The CDR3 is CASVWDSSYNEQFF. The sequence in DNA is TGTGCCAGCGTTTGGGACAGCTCCTACAATGAGCAGTTCTTC.